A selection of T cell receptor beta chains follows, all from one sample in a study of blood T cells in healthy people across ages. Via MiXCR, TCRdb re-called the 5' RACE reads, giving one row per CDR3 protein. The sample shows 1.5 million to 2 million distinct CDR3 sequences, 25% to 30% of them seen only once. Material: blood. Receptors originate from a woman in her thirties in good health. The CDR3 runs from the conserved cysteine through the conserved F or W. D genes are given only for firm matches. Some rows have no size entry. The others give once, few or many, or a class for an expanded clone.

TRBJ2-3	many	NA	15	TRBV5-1	CATSTGTHNTDTQYF	TGCGCCACCAGCACCGGGACTCATAACACAGATACGCAGTATTTT
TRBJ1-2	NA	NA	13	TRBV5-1	CASSSNEVGGYTF	TGCGCCAGCAGCTCTAATGAGGTGGGCGGCTACACCTTC
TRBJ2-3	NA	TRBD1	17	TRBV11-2	CASSLRPRDRSWDTQYF	TGTGCCAGCAGCCTTCGACCCCGGGACAGATCATGGGATACGCAGTATTTT
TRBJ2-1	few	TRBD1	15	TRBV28	CASSTTGTGVDEQFF	TGTGCCAGCAGCACTACCGGGACAGGGGTAGATGAGCAGTTCTTC
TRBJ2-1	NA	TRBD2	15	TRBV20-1	CSAGGGGLTYNEQFF	TGCAGTGCAGGCGGCGGGGGGTTAACCTACAATGAGCAGTTCTTC
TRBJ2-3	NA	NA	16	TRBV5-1	CASSVGRGGSTDTQYF	TGCGCCAGCAGCGTAGGCAGGGGCGGGAGCACAGATACGCAGTATTTT
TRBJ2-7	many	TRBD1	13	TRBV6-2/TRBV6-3	CAMKQGAGYEQYF	TGTGCCATGAAACAGGGGGCTGGCTACGAGCAGTACTTC
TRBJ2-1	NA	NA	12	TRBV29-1	CSVDTRGWEQFF	TGCAGCGTAGACACCCGGGGGTGGGAGCAGTTCTTC
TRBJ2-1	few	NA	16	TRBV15	CATSRDPVVVVDEQFF	TGTGCCACCAGCAGAGATCCCGTGGTAGTAGTCGATGAGCAGTTCTTC
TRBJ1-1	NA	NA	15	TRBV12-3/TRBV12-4	CASSKALRQNTEAFF	TGTGCCAGCAGTAAGGCATTGAGACAGAACACTGAAGCTTTCTTT
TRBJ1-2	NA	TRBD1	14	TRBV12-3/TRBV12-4	CASSLRGRRSSYTF	TGTGCCAGCAGTTTAAGGGGGCGTCGTTCTAGCTACACCTTC
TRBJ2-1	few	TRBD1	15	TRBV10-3	CAISAQGAAYNEQFF	TGTGCCATCAGCGCACAGGGGGCAGCCTACAATGAGCAGTTCTTC
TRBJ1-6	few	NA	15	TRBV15	CATSRDGRVAAPLHF	TGTGCCACCAGCAGAGATGGGCGGGTTGCGGCACCCCTCCACTTT
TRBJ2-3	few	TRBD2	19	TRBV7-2	CASSLDTPRAAGGLDTQYF	TGTGCCAGCAGCTTAGATACCCCAAGGGCAGCGGGAGGTTTGGATACGCAGTATTTT
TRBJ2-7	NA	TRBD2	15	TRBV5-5	CASSRLSSGSYEQYF	TGTGCCAGCAGCCGCCTCTCTAGCGGGAGCTACGAGCAGTACTTC
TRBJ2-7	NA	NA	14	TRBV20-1	CSAHPGTESYEQYF	TGCAGTGCTCATCCCGGGACGGAGTCCTACGAGCAGTACTTC
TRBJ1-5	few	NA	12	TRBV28	CAGGRRQEPQHF	TGTGCAGGGGGACGGCGACAGGAGCCCCAGCATTTT
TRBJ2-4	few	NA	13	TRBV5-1	CASSSILKESQYF	TGCGCCAGCAGCTCGATCCTAAAGGAGAGCCAGTACTTC
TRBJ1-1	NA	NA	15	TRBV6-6	CASRDQFAGAGEAFF	TGTGCCAGCAGAGACCAATTCGCTGGGGCGGGAGAAGCTTTCTTT
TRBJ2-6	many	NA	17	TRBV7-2	CASSLVRLQPGANVLTF	TGTGCCAGCAGCTTAGTGAGACTTCAGCCTGGGGCCAACGTCCTGACTTTC
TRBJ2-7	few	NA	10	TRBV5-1	CASALGPQYF	TGCGCCAGCGCCCTAGGACCGCAGTACTTC
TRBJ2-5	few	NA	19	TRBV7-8	CASSARGGPQGRDQETQYF	TGTGCCAGCAGCGCGAGGGGGGGGCCACAGGGAAGGGACCAAGAGACCCAGTACTTC
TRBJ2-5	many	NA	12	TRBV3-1	CASSQDEETQYF	TGTGCCAGCAGCCAAGATGAAGAGACCCAGTACTTC
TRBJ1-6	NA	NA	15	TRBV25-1	CASWGGDSYNSPLHF	TGTGCCAGCTGGGGGGGAGACTCCTATAATTCACCCCTCCACTTT
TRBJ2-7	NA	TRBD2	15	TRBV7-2	CASRTGLAGIYEQYF	TGTGCCAGCAGAACGGGACTAGCGGGGATCTACGAGCAGTACTTC
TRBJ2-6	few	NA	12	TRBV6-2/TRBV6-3	CGTQSGANVLTF	TGTGGTACGCAATCTGGGGCCAACGTCCTGACTTTC
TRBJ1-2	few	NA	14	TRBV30	CAWSTGQGADGYTF	TGTGCCTGGAGTACCGGGCAGGGAGCTGATGGCTACACCTTC
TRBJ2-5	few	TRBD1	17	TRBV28	CASSLSPRETGLETQYF	TGTGCCAGCAGTTTATCCCCAAGAGAGACAGGGTTGGAGACCCAGTACTTC
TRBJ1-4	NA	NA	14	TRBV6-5	CASSQRGSVKRLFF	TGTGCCAGCAGTCAGAGGGGATCCGTGAAACGGCTGTTTTTT
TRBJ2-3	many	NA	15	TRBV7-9	CASSSKGIFTDTQYF	TGTGCCAGCAGCTCTAAGGGGATTTTCACAGATACGCAGTATTTT
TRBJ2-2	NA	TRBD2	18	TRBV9	CASSVEGLAATNTGELFF	TGTGCCAGCAGCGTAGAAGGACTAGCGGCTACGAACACCGGGGAGCTGTTTTTT
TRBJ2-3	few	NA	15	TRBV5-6	CASSYGVTSTDTQYF	TGTGCCAGCAGCTACGGGGTTACTAGCACAGATACGCAGTATTTT
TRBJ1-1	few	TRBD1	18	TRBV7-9	CASSLARLTGVMNTEAFF	TGTGCCAGCAGCTTAGCACGTCTTACAGGGGTCATGAACACTGAAGCTTTCTTT
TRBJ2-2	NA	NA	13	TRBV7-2	CASSLVEAGELFF	TGTGCCAGCAGCTTAGTTGAGGCTGGGGAGCTGTTTTTT
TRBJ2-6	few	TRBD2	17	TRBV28	CASSSIAEAGGANVLTF	TGTGCCAGCAGCTCGATCGCCGAAGCGGGGGGGGCCAACGTCCTGACTTTC
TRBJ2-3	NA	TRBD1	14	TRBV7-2	CASSSNRGPDTQYF	TGTGCCAGCAGCTCTAACAGGGGCCCAGATACGCAGTATTTT
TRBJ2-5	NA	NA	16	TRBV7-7	CASSLSGTTRQETQYF	TGTGCCAGCAGCTTATCCGGGACAACCAGACAAGAGACCCAGTACTTC
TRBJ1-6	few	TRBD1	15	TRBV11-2	CASRLSGGDNSPLHF	TGTGCCAGCAGACTGTCAGGGGGTGACAATTCACCCCTCCACTTT
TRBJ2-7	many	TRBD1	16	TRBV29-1	CSVEDRGGRGPYEQYF	TGCAGCGTTGAAGATCGAGGGGGCAGGGGACCCTACGAGCAGTACTTC
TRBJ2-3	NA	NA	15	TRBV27	CASFPGGSVTDTQYF	TGTGCCAGCTTCCCAGGGGGGTCGGTCACAGATACGCAGTATTTT
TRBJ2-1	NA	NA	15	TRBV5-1	CASSLEPSAYNEQFF	TGCGCCAGCAGCTTGGAGCCTAGCGCGTACAATGAGCAGTTCTTC
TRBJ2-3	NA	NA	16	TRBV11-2	CASSPARGTGPDTQYF	TGTGCCAGCAGCCCAGCTAGGGGGACGGGACCAGATACGCAGTATTTT
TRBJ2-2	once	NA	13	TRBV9	CASSVAQTGELFF	TGTGCCAGCAGCGTAGCCCAGACCGGGGAGCTGTTTTTT
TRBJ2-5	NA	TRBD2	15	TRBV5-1	CASSWSGGAEETQYF	TGCGCCAGCAGCTGGAGCGGGGGGGCCGAAGAGACCCAGTACTTC
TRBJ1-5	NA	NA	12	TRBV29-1	CSVGAANQPQHF	TGCAGCGTTGGGGCAGCAAATCAGCCCCAGCATTTT
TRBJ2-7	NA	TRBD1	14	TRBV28	CASNTGGPSYEQYF	TGTGCCAGTAATACAGGGGGGCCCTCCTACGAGCAGTACTTC
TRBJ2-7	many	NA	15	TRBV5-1	CASSSSPRTTYEQYF	TGCGCCAGCAGCTCCTCGCCACGGACTACATACGAGCAGTACTTC
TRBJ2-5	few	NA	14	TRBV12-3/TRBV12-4	CASSLYDRRETQYF	TGTGCCAGCAGTTTGTACGACAGGCGGGAGACCCAGTACTTC
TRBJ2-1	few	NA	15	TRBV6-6	CASGWGTQYGSEQFF	TGTGCCAGCGGTTGGGGGACCCAGTATGGAAGTGAGCAGTTCTTC
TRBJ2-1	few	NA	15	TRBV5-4	CASSQGAGGFNEQFF	TGTGCCAGCAGCCAGGGGGCGGGAGGTTTCAATGAGCAGTTCTTC
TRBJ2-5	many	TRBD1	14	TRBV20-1	CSAGHGTGQETQYF	TGCAGTGCTGGCCACGGGACAGGGCAAGAGACCCAGTACTTC